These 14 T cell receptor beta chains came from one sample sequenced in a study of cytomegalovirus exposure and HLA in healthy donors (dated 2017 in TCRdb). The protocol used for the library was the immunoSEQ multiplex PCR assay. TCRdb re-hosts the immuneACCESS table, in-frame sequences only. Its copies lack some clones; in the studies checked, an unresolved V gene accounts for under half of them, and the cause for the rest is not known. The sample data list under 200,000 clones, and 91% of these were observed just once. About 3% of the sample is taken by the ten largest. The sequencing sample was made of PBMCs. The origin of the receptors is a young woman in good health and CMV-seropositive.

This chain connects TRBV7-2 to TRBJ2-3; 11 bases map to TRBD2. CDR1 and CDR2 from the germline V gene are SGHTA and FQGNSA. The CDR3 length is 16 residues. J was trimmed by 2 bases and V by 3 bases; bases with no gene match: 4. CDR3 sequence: CASSFDSGGATDTQYF. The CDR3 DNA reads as TGTGCCAGCAGCTTCGATAGCGGGGGGGCCACAGATACGCAGTATTTT. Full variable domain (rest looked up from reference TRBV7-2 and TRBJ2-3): GAGVSQSPSNKVTEKGKDVELRCDPISGHTALYWYRQSLGQGLEFLIYFQGNSAPDKSGLPSDRFSAERTGGSVSTLTIQRTQQEDSAVYLCASSFDSGGATDTQYFGPGTRLTVL.

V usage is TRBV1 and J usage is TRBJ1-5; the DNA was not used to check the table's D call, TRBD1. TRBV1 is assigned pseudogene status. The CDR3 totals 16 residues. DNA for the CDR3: TGCACCAGCAGCCATGGGGGACATTATAGCAATCAGCCCCAGCATTTT. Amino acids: CTSSHGGHYSNQPQHF.

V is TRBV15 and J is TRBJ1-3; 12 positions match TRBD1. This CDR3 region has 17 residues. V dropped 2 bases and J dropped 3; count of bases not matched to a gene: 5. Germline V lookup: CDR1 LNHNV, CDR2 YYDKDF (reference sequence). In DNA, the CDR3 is TGTGCCACCAGCAGAATGGGACAGGGGGCTGGTGGAAACACCATATATTTT. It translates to CATSRMGQGAGGNTIYF.

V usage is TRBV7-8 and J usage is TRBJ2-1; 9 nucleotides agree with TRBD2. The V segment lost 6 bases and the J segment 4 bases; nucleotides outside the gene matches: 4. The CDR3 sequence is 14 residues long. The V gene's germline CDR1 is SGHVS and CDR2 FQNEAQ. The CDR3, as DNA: TGTGCCAGCAGAAAAACTAGCGGGTACAATGAGCAGTTCTTC. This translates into CASRKTSGYNEQFF.

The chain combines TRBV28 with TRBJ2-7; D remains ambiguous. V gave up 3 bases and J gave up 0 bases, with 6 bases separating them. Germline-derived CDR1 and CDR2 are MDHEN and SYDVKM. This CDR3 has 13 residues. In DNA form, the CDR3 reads TGTGCCAGCAGTTTTCTAAGCTCCTACGAGCAGTACTTC. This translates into CASSFLSSYEQYF.

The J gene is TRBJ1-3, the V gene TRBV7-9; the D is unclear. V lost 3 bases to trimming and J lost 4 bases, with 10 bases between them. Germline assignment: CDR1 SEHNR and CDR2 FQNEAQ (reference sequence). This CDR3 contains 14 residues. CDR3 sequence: CASSFPTVGNTIYF. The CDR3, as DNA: TGTGCCAGCAGCTTCCCAACGGTGGGAAACACCATATATTTT.

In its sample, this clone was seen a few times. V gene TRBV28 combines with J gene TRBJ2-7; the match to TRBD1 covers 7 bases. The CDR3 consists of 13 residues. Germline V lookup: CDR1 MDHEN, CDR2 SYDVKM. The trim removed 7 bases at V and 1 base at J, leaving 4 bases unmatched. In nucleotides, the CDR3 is TGTGCCAGCACCCAGGACAGGTCCTACGAGCAGTACTTC. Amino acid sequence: CASTQDRSYEQYF.

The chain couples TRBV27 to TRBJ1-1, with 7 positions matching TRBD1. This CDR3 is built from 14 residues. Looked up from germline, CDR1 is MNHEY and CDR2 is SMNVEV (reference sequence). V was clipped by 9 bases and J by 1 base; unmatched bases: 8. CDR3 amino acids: CARTSGGGNTEAFF. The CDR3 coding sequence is TGTGCCAGGACCTCAGGGGGAGGGAACACTGAAGCTTTCTTT.

The CDR3 DNA reads as TGCGCCAGCAGTCCTAGCGGGGCTTCCACAGATACGCAGTATTTT. Translated, it gives CASSPSGASTDTQYF. The gene calls are TRBV10-2 and TRBJ2-3, with 9 bases matching TRBD2. The CDR3 sequence is 15 residues long. The V gene's germline CDR1 is WSHSY and CDR2 SAAADI. V gave up 5 bases and J gave up 2 bases; unmatched junction bases: 5.

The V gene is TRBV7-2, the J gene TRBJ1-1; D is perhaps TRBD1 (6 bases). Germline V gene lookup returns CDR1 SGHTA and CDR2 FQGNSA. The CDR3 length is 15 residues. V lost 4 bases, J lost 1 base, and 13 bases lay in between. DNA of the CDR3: TGTGCCAGCAGCTGGACGGCGACAGGGAACACTGAAGCTTTCTTT. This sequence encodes CASSWTATGNTEAFF.

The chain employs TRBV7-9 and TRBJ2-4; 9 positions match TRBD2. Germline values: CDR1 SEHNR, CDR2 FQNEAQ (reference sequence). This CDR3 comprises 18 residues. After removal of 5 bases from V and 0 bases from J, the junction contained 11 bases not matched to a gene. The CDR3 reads CASSLGSSGDVAKNIQYF. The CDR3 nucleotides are TGTGCCAGCAGCCTAGGCTCTAGCGGGGACGTAGCCAAAAACATTCAGTACTTC.

The CDR3, as DNA: TGTGCCAGTAGTAAAACCAGGGTGAGTAGCAATCAGCCCCAGCATTTT. Translated, it gives CASSKTRVSSNQPQHF. This chain joins TRBV19 and TRBJ1-5; TRBD1 might be the D (5 bases). The germline V gene has CDR1 LNHDA and CDR2 SQIVND (reference sequence). The V and J ends lost 4 bases and 0 bases respectively, with 13 bases between them. This CDR3 is 16 amino acids long.

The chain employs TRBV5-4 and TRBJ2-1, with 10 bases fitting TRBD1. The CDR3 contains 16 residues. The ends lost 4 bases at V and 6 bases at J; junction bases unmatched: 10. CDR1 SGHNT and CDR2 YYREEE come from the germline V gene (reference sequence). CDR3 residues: CASSNPGQGPVNEQFF. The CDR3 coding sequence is TGTGCCAGCAGCAATCCGGGACAGGGGCCCGTCAATGAGCAGTTCTTC. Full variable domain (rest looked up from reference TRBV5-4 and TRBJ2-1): ETGVTQSPTHLIKTRGQQVTLRCSSQSGHNTVSWYQQALGQGPQFIFQYYREEENGRGNFPPRFSGLQFPNYSSELNVNALELDDSALYLCASSNPGQGPVNEQFFGPGTRLTVL.

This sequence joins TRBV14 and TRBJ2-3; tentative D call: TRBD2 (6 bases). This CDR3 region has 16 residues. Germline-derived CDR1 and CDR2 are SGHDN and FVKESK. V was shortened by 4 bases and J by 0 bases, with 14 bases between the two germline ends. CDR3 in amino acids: CASSRFDGGSTDTQYF. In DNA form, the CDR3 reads TGTGCCAGCAGCCGTTTTGACGGGGGAAGCACAGATACGCAGTATTTT.